This T cell receptor beta chain was retrieved from a study of technical replicates of blood from a few donors. Some clones are missing from TCRdb's copy, which holds only in-frame ones; the method was immunoSEQ multiplex PCR. The sample lists roughly 97,000 clones, 95% to 96% seen once, with approximately 0.38% in the top ten. The CDR3 length is 14 residues. Germline V gives CDR1 SNHLY, CDR2 FYNNEI. Trimming shortened V by 5 bases and J by 4 bases, and 14 bases separated the two germline ends. Sequencing was done on a sample of T cells isolated from PBMCs. This TCR came from a human donor in good health. This chain connects TRBV2 to TRBJ1-1; TRBD1 is a possible D gene (5 bases). The CDR3 DNA is TGTGCCAGCAGTATTACAGGAGTAGGCACTGAAGCTTTCTTT. It is translated as CASSITGVGTEAFF.